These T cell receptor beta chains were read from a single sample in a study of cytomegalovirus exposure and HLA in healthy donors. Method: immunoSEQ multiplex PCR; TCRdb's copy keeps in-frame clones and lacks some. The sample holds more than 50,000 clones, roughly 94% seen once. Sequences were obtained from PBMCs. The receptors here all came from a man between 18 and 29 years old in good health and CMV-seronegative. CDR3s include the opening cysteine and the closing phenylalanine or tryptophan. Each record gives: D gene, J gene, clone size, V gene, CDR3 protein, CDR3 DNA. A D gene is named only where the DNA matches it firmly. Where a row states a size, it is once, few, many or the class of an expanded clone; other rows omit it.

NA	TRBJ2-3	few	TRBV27	CASSWGGRGGGTDTQYF	TGTGCCAGCAGTTGGGGGGGGAGAGGGGGAGGCACAGATACGCAGTATTTT
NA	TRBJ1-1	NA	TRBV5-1	CASKTGTGIDTEAFF	TGCGCCAGCAAAACAGGCACAGGGATAGACACTGAAGCTTTCTTT
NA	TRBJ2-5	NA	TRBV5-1	CASSLGQNQETQYF	TGCGCCAGCAGCTTGGGACAGAACCAAGAGACCCAGTACTTC
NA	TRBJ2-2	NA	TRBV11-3	CASSLDLVGELFF	TGTGCCAGCAGCTTAGATCTTGTCGGGGAGCTGTTTTTT
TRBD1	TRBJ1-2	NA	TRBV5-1	CASSLEPGQGNLYGYTF	TGCGCCAGCAGCTTGGAGCCGGGACAGGGTAACCTCTATGGCTACACCTTC
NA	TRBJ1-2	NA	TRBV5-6	CASSLGGQDYGYTF	TGTGCCAGCAGCTTGGGCGGACAAGACTATGGCTACACCTTC
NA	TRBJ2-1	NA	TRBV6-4	CASSVYEAGLNEQFF	TGTGCCAGCAGTGTATACGAAGCGGGTCTCAATGAGCAGTTCTTC
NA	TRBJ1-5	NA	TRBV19	CASSTPGLIEPQHF	TGTGCCAGTAGTACCCCGGGACTCATCGAACCCCAGCATTTT
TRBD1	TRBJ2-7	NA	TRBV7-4	CASSPRQGKGEQYF	TGTGCCAGCAGCCCGAGACAGGGAAAGGGAGAGCAGTACTTC
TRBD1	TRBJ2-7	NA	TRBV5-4	CASSPGTGAYEQYF	TGTGCCAGCAGCCCCGGGACAGGGGCCTACGAGCAGTACTTC
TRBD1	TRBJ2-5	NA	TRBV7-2	CASSTGQYQETQYF	TGTGCCAGCAGCACGGGACAGTACCAAGAGACCCAGTACTTC
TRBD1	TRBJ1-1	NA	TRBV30	CAGYRGHAEAFF	TGTGCCGGTTACAGGGGTCACGCTGAAGCTTTCTTT
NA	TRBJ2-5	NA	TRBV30	CAWSVQLQETQYF	TGTGCCTGGAGTGTACAGTTACAAGAGACCCAGTACTTC
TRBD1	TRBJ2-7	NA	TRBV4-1	CASSQVVSDRGVYEQYF	TGCGCCAGCAGCCAAGTAGTGTCGGACAGGGGGGTATACGAGCAGTACTTC
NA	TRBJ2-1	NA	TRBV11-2	CASRPGQTLTNEQFF	TGTGCCAGCAGACCGGGACAAACCTTGACTAATGAGCAGTTCTTC
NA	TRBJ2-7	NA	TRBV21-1	CASSGGTSENGYEQYF	TGTGCCAGCAGCGGAGGAACTAGCGAGAATGGCTACGAGCAGTACTTC
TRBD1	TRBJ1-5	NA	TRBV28	CASSIDRDSQPQHF	TGTGCCAGCAGTATAGACAGGGACTCGCAGCCCCAGCATTTT
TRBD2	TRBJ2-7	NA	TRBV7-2	CASSLEREFPYEQYF	TGTGCCAGCAGCTTAGAGCGGGAATTCCCCTACGAGCAGTACTTC
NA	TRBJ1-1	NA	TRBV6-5	CASSEGLGAFF	TGTGCCAGCAGTGAGGGCTTAGGTGCTTTCTTT
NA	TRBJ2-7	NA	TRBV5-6	CASELGAHGGLPNYEQYF	TGTGCCAGCGAGCTTGGGGCGCATGGCGGATTGCCTAACTACGAGCAGTACTTC
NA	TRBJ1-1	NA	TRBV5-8	CASSSDYSGTFF	TGTGCCAGCAGCTCTGACTATTCCGGTACTTTCTTT
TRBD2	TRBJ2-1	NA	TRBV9	CASSPSSGRALNEQFF	TGTGCCAGCAGCCCTTCGAGCGGGAGGGCTCTCAATGAGCAGTTCTTC
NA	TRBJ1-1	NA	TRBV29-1	CSVEVWARDTEAFF	TGCAGCGTTGAAGTGTGGGCGAGGGACACTGAAGCTTTCTTT